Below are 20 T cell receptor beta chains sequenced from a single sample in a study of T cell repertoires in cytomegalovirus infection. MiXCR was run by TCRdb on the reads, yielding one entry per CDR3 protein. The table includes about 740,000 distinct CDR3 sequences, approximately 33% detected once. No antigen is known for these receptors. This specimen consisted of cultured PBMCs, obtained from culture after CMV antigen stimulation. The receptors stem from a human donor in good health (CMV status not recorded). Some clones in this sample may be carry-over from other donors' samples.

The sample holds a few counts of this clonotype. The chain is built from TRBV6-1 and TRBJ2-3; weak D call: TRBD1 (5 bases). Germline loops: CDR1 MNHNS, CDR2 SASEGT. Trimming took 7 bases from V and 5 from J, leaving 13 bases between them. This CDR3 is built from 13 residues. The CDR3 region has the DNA TGTGCCAGCAACCCGACAGTCGAAGATACGCAGTATTTT. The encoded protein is CASNPTVEDTQYF.

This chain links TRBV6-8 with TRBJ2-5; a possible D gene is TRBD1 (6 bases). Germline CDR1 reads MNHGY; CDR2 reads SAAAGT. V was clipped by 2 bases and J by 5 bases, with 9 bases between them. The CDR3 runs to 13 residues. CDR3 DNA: TGTGCCAGCAGTTACCGACAGGCGGAGACCCAGTACTTC. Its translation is CASSYRQAETQYF.

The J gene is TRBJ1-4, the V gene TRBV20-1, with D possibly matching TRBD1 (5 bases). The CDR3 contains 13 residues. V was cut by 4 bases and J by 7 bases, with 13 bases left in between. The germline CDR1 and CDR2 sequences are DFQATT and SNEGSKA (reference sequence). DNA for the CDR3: TGCAGTGCTACCGACAGTCGGAGTGAAAAACTGTTTTTT. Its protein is CSATDSRSEKLFF.

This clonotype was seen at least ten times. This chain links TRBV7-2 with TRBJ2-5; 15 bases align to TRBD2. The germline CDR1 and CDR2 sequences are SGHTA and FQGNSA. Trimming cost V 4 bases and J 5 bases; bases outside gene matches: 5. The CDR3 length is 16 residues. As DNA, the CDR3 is TGTGCCAGCAGCTCCCGGACTAGCGGGAGGGGGGAGACCCAGTACTTC. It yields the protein CASSSRTSGRGETQYF. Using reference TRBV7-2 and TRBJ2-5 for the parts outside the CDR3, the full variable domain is GAGVSQSPSNKVTEKGKDVELRCDPISGHTALYWYRQSLGQGLEFLIYFQGNSAPDKSGLPSDRFSAERTGGSVSTLTIQRTQQEDSAVYLCASSSRTSGRGETQYFGPGTRLLVL.

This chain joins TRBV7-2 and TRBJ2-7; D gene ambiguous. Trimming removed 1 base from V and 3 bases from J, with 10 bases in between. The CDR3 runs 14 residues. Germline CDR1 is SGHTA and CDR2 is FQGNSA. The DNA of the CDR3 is TGTGCCAGCAGCTTAGGGTCTACTTACTACGAGCAGTACTTC. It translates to CASSLGSTYYEQYF. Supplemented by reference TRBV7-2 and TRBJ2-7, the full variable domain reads GAGVSQSPSNKVTEKGKDVELRCDPISGHTALYWYRQSLGQGLEFLIYFQGNSAPDKSGLPSDRFSAERTGGSVSTLTIQRTQQEDSAVYLCASSLGSTYYEQYFGPGTRLTVT.

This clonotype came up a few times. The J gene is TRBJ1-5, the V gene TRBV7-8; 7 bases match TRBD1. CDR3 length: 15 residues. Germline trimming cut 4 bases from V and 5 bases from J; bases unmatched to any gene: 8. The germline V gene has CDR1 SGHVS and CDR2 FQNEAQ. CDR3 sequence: CASSYLGRGDQPQHF. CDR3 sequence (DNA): TGTGCCAGCAGCTACTTGGGCAGGGGGGATCAGCCCCAGCATTTT.

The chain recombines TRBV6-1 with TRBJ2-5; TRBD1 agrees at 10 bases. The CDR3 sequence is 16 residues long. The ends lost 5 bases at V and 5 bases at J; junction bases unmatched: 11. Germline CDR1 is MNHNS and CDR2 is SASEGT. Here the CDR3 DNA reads TGTGCCAGCAGTTATTCCGGACAGGGGGGGACGGAGACCCAGTACTTC. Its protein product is CASSYSGQGGTETQYF.

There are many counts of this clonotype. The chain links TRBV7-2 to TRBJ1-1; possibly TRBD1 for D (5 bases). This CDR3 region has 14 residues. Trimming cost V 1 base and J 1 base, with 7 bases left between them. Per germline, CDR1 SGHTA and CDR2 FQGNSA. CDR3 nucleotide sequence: TGTGCCAGCAGCTTAGGGGGCAGGAACACTGAAGCTTTCTTT. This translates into CASSLGGRNTEAFF. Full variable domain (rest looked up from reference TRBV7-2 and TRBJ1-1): GAGVSQSPSNKVTEKGKDVELRCDPISGHTALYWYRQSLGQGLEFLIYFQGNSAPDKSGLPSDRFSAERTGGSVSTLTIQRTQQEDSAVYLCASSLGGRNTEAFFGQGTRLTVV.

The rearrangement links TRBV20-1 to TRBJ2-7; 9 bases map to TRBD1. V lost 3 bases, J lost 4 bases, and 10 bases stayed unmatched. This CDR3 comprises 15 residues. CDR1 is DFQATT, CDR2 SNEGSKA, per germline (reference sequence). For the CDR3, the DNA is TGCAGTGCTAGGGAACCGGGACAGGGCAGATACGAGCAGTACTTC. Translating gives CSAREPGQGRYEQYF.

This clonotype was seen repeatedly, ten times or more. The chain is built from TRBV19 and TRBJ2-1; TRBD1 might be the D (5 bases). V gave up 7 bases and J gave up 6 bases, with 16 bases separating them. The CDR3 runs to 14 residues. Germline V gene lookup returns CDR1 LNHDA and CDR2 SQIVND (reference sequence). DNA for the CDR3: TGTGCCAGTACCCCCTCGAACAGGCTCAATGAGCAGTTCTTC. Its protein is CASTPSNRLNEQFF. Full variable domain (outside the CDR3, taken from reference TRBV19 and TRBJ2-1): DGGITQSPKYLFRKEGQNVTLSCEQNLNHDAMYWYRQDPGQGLRLIYYSQIVNDFQKGDIAEGYSVSREKKESFPLTVTSAQKNPTAFYLCASTPSNRLNEQFFGPGTRLTVL.

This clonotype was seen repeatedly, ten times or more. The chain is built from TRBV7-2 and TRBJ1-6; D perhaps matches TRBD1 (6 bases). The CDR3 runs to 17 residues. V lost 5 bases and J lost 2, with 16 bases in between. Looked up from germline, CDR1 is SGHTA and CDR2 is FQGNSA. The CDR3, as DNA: TGTGCCAGCAGCCGTGACAGGCCTGGCGCCTATAATTCACCCCTCCACTTT. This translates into CASSRDRPGAYNSPLHF.

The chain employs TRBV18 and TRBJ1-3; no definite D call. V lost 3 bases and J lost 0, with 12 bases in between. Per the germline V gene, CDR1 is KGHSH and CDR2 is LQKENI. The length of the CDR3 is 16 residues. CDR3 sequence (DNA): TGTGCCAGCTCACCTGGGCCACAGTTCTCTGGAAACACCATATATTTT. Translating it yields CASSPGPQFSGNTIYF.

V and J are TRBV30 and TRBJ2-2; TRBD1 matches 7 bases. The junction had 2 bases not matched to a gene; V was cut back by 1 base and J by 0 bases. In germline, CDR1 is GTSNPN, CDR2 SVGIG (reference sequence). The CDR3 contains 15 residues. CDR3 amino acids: CAWSAGGTNTGELFF. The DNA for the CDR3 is TGTGCCTGGAGTGCAGGGGGAACGAACACCGGGGAGCTGTTTTTT.

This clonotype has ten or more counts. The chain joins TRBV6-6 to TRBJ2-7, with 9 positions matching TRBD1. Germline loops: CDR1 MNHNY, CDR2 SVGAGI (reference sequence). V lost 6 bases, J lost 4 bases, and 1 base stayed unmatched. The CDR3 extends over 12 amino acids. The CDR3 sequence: CASRTGGYEQYF. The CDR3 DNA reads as TGTGCCAGCAGGACAGGGGGGTACGAGCAGTACTTC.

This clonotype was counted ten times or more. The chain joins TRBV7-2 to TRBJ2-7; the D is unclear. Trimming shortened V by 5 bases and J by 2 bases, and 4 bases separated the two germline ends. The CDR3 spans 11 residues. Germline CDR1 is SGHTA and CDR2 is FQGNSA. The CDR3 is CASSETYEQYF. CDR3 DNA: TGTGCCAGCAGCGAAACCTACGAGCAGTACTTC.

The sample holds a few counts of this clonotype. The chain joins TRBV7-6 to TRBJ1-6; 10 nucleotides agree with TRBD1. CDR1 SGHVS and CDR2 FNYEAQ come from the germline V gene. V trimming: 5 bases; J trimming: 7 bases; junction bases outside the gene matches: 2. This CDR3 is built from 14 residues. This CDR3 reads CASSTGQGNSPLHF. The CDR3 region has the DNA TGTGCCAGCAGCACGGGACAGGGGAATTCACCCCTCCACTTT.

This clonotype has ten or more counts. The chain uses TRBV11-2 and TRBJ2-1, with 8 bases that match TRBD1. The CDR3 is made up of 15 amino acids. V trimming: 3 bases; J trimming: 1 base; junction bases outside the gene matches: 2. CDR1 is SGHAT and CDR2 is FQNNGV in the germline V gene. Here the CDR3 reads CASSFGQGSYNEQFF. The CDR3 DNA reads TGTGCCAGCAGCTTCGGACAGGGATCCTACAATGAGCAGTTCTTC.

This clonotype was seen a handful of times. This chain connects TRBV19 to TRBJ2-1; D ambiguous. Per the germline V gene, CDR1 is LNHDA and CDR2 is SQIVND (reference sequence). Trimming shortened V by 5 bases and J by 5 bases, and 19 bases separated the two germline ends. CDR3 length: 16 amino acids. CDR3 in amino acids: CASSRGSITLNNEQFF. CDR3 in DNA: TGTGCCAGTAGTCGAGGTAGCATCACACTTAACAATGAGCAGTTCTTC.

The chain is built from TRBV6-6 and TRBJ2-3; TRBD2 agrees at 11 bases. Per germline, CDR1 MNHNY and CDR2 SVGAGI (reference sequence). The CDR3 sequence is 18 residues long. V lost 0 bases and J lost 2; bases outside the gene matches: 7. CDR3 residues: CASSYSKTSGSPTDTQYF. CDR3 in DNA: TGTGCCAGCAGTTACTCAAAAACTAGCGGGAGTCCCACAGATACGCAGTATTTT.

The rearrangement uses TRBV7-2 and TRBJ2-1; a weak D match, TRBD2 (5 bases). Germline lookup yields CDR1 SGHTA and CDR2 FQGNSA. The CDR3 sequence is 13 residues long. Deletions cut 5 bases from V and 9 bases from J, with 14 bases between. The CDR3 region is CASSPGREGEQFF. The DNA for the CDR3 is TGTGCCAGCAGCCCCGGTCGGGAAGGTGAGCAGTTCTTC.